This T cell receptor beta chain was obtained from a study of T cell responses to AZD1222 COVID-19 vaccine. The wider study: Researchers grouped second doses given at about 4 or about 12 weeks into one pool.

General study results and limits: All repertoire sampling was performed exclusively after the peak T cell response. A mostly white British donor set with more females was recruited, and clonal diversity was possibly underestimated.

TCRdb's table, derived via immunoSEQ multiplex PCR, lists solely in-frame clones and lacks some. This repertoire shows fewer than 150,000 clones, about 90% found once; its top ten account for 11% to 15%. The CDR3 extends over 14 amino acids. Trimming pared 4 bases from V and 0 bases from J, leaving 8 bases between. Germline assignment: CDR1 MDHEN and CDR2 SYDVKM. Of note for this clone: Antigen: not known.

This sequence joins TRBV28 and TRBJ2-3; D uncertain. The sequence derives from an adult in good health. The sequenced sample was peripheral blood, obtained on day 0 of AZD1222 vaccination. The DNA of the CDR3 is TGTGCCAGCAGTTCCCTCGGAAGCACAGATACGCAGTATTTT. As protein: CASSSLGSTDTQYF.